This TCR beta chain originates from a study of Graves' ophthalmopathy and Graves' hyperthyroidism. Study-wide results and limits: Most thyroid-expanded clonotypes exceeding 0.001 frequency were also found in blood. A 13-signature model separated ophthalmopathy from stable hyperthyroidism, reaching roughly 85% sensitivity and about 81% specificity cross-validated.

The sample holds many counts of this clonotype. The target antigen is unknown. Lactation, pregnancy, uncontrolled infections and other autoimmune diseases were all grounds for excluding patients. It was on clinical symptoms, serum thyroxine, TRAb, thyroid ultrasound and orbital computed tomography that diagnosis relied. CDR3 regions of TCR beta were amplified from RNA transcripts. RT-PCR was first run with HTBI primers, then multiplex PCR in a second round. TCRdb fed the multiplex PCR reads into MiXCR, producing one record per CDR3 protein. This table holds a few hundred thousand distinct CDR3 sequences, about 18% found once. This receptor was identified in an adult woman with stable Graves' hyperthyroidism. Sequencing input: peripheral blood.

The CDR3 DNA reads as TGTGCCAGCAGCCGGCCAAACAGGGGTTCACCCCTCCACTTT. Translation: CASSRPNRGSPLHF. This chain connects TRBV3-1 to TRBJ1-6, with 7 bases matching TRBD1. The CDR3 length is 14 residues. CDR1 is LGHDT, CDR2 YNNKEL, per germline (reference sequence). V was clipped by 4 bases and J by 9 bases; unmatched bases: 6.